A selection of T cell receptor beta chains follows, all from one sample in a study of blood T cells in healthy people across ages. TCRdb re-analysed the 5' RACE reads in MiXCR, keeping a single row per CDR3 protein. The table records 450,000 to 650,000 distinct CDR3 sequences, about 25% of them present only once. This same sample was also taken into another study, of T cells of mothers and their children.

Source material: blood. Every receptor here comes from a boy between 10 and 17 years old in good health. Both conserved end residues are part of each CDR3. A D gene is named only where the DNA matches it firmly. Some rows mark clone size as missing; the rest say once, few, many or name a class of expanded clone.

DNA: TGCGCCAGCAGCCGGGACAGGGTCATTACTGAAGCTTTCTTT
CDR3: CASSRDRVITEAFF
J: TRBJ1-1
size: -
V: TRBV4-3
D: TRBD1

DNA: TGTGCCAGCAGTGCCCCGGGACAGGGGTCCTACGAGCAGTACTTC
CDR3: CASSAPGQGSYEQYF
J: TRBJ2-7
size: few
V: TRBV6-2/TRBV6-3
D: TRBD1

DNA: TGCGCCAGCAGCCAAGAGACAGGCCGGGGCGCGTCCCACGAGCAGTACTTC
CDR3: CASSQETGRGASHEQYF
J: TRBJ2-7
size: -
V: TRBV4-1
D: -

DNA: TGTGCCAGCAGCCCGGGGGGTGAGACGGGTAATGAGCAGTTCTTC
CDR3: CASSPGGETGNEQFF
J: TRBJ2-1
size: few
V: TRBV7-6
D: TRBD2

DNA: TGCAGTGCTCCATCGGGACAGGGGAACAATGAGCAGTTCTTC
CDR3: CSAPSGQGNNEQFF
J: TRBJ2-1
size: few
V: TRBV20-1
D: TRBD1

DNA: TGTGCCAGCAGCTGGGGGGGTTATACGCAGTATTTT
CDR3: CASSWGGYTQYF
J: TRBJ2-3
size: -
V: TRBV12-3/TRBV12-4
D: TRBD2

DNA: TGTGCCAGCCAGGGGGCGTCCACTGAAGCTTTCTTT
CDR3: CASQGASTEAFF
J: TRBJ1-1
size: few
V: TRBV9
D: TRBD1

DNA: TGTGCCAGCAGTGACGGGCGGGGCACAGATACGCAGTATTTT
CDR3: CASSDGRGTDTQYF
J: TRBJ2-3
size: -
V: TRBV25-1
D: -

DNA: TGTGCCAGCAGCCTCGACAGGGGAGGACTCAGCTCCTACAATGAGCAGTTCTTC
CDR3: CASSLDRGGLSSYNEQFF
J: TRBJ2-1
size: few
V: TRBV6-2/TRBV6-3
D: TRBD1

DNA: TGCAGGCCGTGGGGGGTGATGTACCAAGAGACCCAGTACTTC
CDR3: CRPWGVMYQETQYF
J: TRBJ2-5
size: -
V: TRBV20-1
D: -

DNA: TGTGCCAGCAGTTTACTACAGAGCTCTGGGGCCAACGTCCTGACTTTC
CDR3: CASSLLQSSGANVLTF
J: TRBJ2-6
size: medium-sized
V: TRBV28
D: -

DNA: TGTGCCAGCAGCTTAGGCGTTTTTATGGGGGACGGCACTGAAGCTTTCTTT
CDR3: CASSLGVFMGDGTEAFF
J: TRBJ1-1
size: -
V: TRBV11-1
D: -

DNA: TGTGCCAGCAGCCGGATGGGCCGACGGGAAGAGACCCAGTACTTC
CDR3: CASSRMGRREETQYF
J: TRBJ2-5
size: many
V: TRBV14
D: -

DNA: TGTGCCAGCAGAAAAAAGGGGAGCACAGATACGCAGTATTTT
CDR3: CASRKKGSTDTQYF
J: TRBJ2-3
size: once
V: TRBV6-5
D: -

DNA: TGCAGTGCTAGGGGCCCCTACGAGCAGTACTTC
CDR3: CSARGPYEQYF
J: TRBJ2-7
size: -
V: TRBV20-1
D: -

DNA: TGTGCCAGCTCACGAGGACAGGGGCGCTCTGGAAACACCATATTTTTT
CDR3: CASSRGQGRSGNTIFF
J: TRBJ1-3
size: -
V: TRBV18
D: TRBD1

DNA: TGTGCCAGCAGCTTAACACCTCCGGGACACCCGAACACTGAAGCTTTCTTT
CDR3: CASSLTPPGHPNTEAFF
J: TRBJ1-1
size: -
V: TRBV27
D: -

DNA: TGTGCCAGCAGCTCCGGGCCGAGGGGCACTGAAGCTTTCTTT
CDR3: CASSSGPRGTEAFF
J: TRBJ1-1
size: -
V: TRBV3-1
D: -

DNA: TGTGCCAGCTGCCCCCGCGTGGACTATGGCTACACCTTC
CDR3: CASCPRVDYGYTF
J: TRBJ1-2
size: -
V: TRBV18
D: -

DNA: TGTGCCAGCAGTTTCCCCGGGTGGGCAGCCACCAAAAACTCCTACGAGCAGTACTTC
CDR3: CASSFPGWAATKNSYEQYF
J: TRBJ2-7
size: -
V: TRBV28
D: -

DNA: TGTGCCAGCAGCGTAGAGAGGACAGGGGGCGGCTCTGAAGCTTTCTTT
CDR3: CASSVERTGGGSEAFF
J: TRBJ1-1
size: few
V: TRBV9
D: TRBD1

DNA: TGCAGTGCTAGGGCCCAGCGGCGGAAGAAAGGGAATGAGCAGTTCTTC
CDR3: CSARAQRRKKGNEQFF
J: TRBJ2-1
size: few
V: TRBV20-1
D: -

DNA: TGCGCCAGCAGCCAAGAGTGGCGGGGCACTGAAGCTCTCTTT
CDR3: CASSQEWRGTEALF
J: TRBJ1-1
size: few
V: TRBV4-3
D: -

DNA: TGTGCCTTGGGAGGGGAATTCGGCAATCAGCCCCAGCATTTT
CDR3: CALGGEFGNQPQHF
J: TRBJ1-5
size: -
V: TRBV10-3
D: -

DNA: TGTGCCAGCAGTGCTCGACAGGGGGTGTTCTCGTACCAAGAGACCCAGTACTTC
CDR3: CASSARQGVFSYQETQYF
J: TRBJ2-5
size: few
V: TRBV6-1
D: TRBD1

DNA: TGTGCCAGCAGCTTCAAGGGAATAGCGGGGACCCAGTACTTC
CDR3: CASSFKGIAGTQYF
J: TRBJ2-5
size: few
V: TRBV9
D: TRBD2

DNA: TGTGCCAGCAGCCTCCCGGGACCGCGATCTGGGGCCAACGTCCTGACTTTC
CDR3: CASSLPGPRSGANVLTF
J: TRBJ2-6
size: many
V: TRBV27
D: -

DNA: TGCAGCGTTGAATTGACTAGCGGGGACCGAACCCCCTACGAGCAGTACTTC
CDR3: CSVELTSGDRTPYEQYF
J: TRBJ2-7
size: few
V: TRBV29-1
D: TRBD2

DNA: TGCAGCGCGAGGGGGGGTGCAAACCTTAGCTCCTACAATGAGCAGTTCTTC
CDR3: CSARGGANLSSYNEQFF
J: TRBJ2-1
size: -
V: TRBV29-1
D: -

DNA: TGCAGCGTTGCTGGGGCTAGCGGGAGGTCCTACAATGAGCAGTTCTTC
CDR3: CSVAGASGRSYNEQFF
J: TRBJ2-1
size: -
V: TRBV29-1
D: TRBD2

DNA: TGTGCCAGCAGTTTACGGGCCCGGGGGCGGGATGAAAAACTGTTTTTT
CDR3: CASSLRARGRDEKLFF
J: TRBJ1-4
size: -
V: TRBV27
D: -

DNA: TGTGCCAGCAGCTTAGACTTATCGCAGAATGGCTACACCTTC
CDR3: CASSLDLSQNGYTF
J: TRBJ1-2
size: -
V: TRBV7-9
D: -

DNA: TGTGCCAGCACCCATCCTAGCGGGGGGCACCAAGAGACCCAGTACTTC
CDR3: CASTHPSGGHQETQYF
J: TRBJ2-5
size: -
V: TRBV12-3/TRBV12-4
D: TRBD2

DNA: TGCAGTGCTTCGCAAGGGACTACCCCTAGTGGCTACACCTTC
CDR3: CSASQGTTPSGYTF
J: TRBJ1-2
size: few
V: TRBV20-1
D: -

DNA: TGTGCCAGCAGCCGAACCCGGGGGGACTACAATGAGCAGTTCTTC
CDR3: CASSRTRGDYNEQFF
J: TRBJ2-1
size: few
V: TRBV5-5
D: TRBD2

DNA: TGTGCCAGCAGCTTTAAGGGTCGTGACACCGGGGAGCTGTTTTTT
CDR3: CASSFKGRDTGELFF
J: TRBJ2-2
size: few
V: TRBV7-2
D: -

DNA: TGTGCCAGCAGCCCGGGGGCCGTAGAGGATTCACCCCTCCACTTT
CDR3: CASSPGAVEDSPLHF
J: TRBJ1-6
size: -
V: TRBV7-2
D: -

DNA: TGTGCCAGCAGTGAAAGTGGCACCGGGGAGCTGTTTTTT
CDR3: CASSESGTGELFF
J: TRBJ2-2
size: few
V: TRBV6-4
D: -

DNA: TGTGCCACCAGGACAGGATTTCCTAACGCTGAAGCTTTCTTT
CDR3: CATRTGFPNAEAFF
J: TRBJ1-1
size: many
V: TRBV13
D: TRBD1

DNA: TGTGCCAGCAGTCTCCCCCCGCACGAGCAGTACTTC
CDR3: CASSLPPHEQYF
J: TRBJ2-7
size: few
V: TRBV12-3/TRBV12-4
D: -

DNA: TGCGCCAGTCATGGGACAGGTTTCTCCTACGAGCAGTACTTC
CDR3: CASHGTGFSYEQYF
J: TRBJ2-7
size: few
V: TRBV5-1
D: TRBD1

DNA: TGTGCCAGCAGCTTCCGGACAGGACGGCCAGAGGACTATGGCTACACCTTC
CDR3: CASSFRTGRPEDYGYTF
J: TRBJ1-2
size: -
V: TRBV11-2
D: TRBD1

DNA: TGCGCCAGCAGCCCATCAGCCAGAGCCAAAAACATTCAGTACTTC
CDR3: CASSPSARAKNIQYF
J: TRBJ2-4
size: -
V: TRBV5-1
D: -

DNA: TGCGCCAGCAGCGGAGGGGAAAACATTCAGTACTTC
CDR3: CASSGGENIQYF
J: TRBJ2-4
size: -
V: TRBV4-1
D: -

DNA: TGCGCCAGCAGCCAAGATCTAGGAGGGGACTATGGCTACACCTTC
CDR3: CASSQDLGGDYGYTF
J: TRBJ1-2
size: -
V: TRBV4-1
D: -

DNA: TGTGCCAGCAGTCGGGACAGAAGCAATCAGCCCCAGCATTTT
CDR3: CASSRDRSNQPQHF
J: TRBJ1-5
size: -
V: TRBV6-5
D: TRBD1

DNA: TGCGCCAGCAGCCTAAAGACAGGAAACACTGAAGCTTTCTTT
CDR3: CASSLKTGNTEAFF
J: TRBJ1-1
size: few
V: TRBV5-1
D: -

DNA: TGTGCCAGCAGTTTTGGACAGTCAAACAATGAGCAGTTCTTC
CDR3: CASSFGQSNNEQFF
J: TRBJ2-1
size: -
V: TRBV27
D: -

DNA: TGCAGCGTTGAAGTTCTTGGGTCCGGGGTTAATGAAAAACTGTTTTTT
CDR3: CSVEVLGSGVNEKLFF
J: TRBJ1-4
size: once
V: TRBV29-1
D: -

DNA: TGCGCCAGCAGCCAAGATCTCGCGGACACCATATATTTT
CDR3: CASSQDLADTIYF
J: TRBJ1-3
size: few
V: TRBV4-3
D: -

DNA: TGCGCCAGCAGTCAATGGGGACTAGCGGGGAGTCAAGAGACCCAGTACTTC
CDR3: CASSQWGLAGSQETQYF
J: TRBJ2-5
size: once
V: TRBV23-1
D: TRBD2

DNA: TGTGCCAGCAGTAAAAACCCTACACTAGCCAAAAACATTCAGTACTTC
CDR3: CASSKNPTLAKNIQYF
J: TRBJ2-4
size: many
V: TRBV5-6
D: -

DNA: TGTGCCACCAGCAGAGATGTAGGACCGGAGACCCAGTACTTC
CDR3: CATSRDVGPETQYF
J: TRBJ2-5
size: -
V: TRBV15
D: -

DNA: TGTGCCAGCAGCTTAGTGGGGGTAATGGAAAAACTGTTTTTT
CDR3: CASSLVGVMEKLFF
J: TRBJ1-4
size: -
V: TRBV7-8
D: -

DNA: TGTGCCAGCAGTTTGCTGGGACAGGGGGCTAGGGAGACCCAGTACTTC
CDR3: CASSLLGQGARETQYF
J: TRBJ2-5
size: many
V: TRBV12-3/TRBV12-4
D: TRBD1

DNA: TGTGCCCGGAGTCCCAGGGGCAGGGGGCTAAGTGGCTACACCTTC
CDR3: CARSPRGRGLSGYTF
J: TRBJ1-2
size: -
V: TRBV30
D: TRBD1

DNA: TGTGCCAGCAGCTTAGCGGGACGGGGGGCTAACTACGAGCAGTACTTC
CDR3: CASSLAGRGANYEQYF
J: TRBJ2-7
size: -
V: TRBV11-2
D: -

DNA: TGTGCCAGCAGCGCCTGGGGACAGATGAACACTGAAGCTTTCTTT
CDR3: CASSAWGQMNTEAFF
J: TRBJ1-1
size: few
V: TRBV28
D: TRBD1

DNA: TGTGCCAGCAGTCTTTACAGGGTCCGGCAAATTGTGGACACTGAAGCTTTCTTT
CDR3: CASSLYRVRQIVDTEAFF
J: TRBJ1-1
size: -
V: TRBV28
D: -

DNA: TGCGCCAGCAGTCAATCATGGCCCGGGGGAGAGGCCTGTCTTTATCAATTGGGGTCAGATACGCAGTATTTT
CDR3: CASSQSWPGGEACLYQLGSDTQYF
J: TRBJ2-3
size: -
V: TRBV23-1
D: -